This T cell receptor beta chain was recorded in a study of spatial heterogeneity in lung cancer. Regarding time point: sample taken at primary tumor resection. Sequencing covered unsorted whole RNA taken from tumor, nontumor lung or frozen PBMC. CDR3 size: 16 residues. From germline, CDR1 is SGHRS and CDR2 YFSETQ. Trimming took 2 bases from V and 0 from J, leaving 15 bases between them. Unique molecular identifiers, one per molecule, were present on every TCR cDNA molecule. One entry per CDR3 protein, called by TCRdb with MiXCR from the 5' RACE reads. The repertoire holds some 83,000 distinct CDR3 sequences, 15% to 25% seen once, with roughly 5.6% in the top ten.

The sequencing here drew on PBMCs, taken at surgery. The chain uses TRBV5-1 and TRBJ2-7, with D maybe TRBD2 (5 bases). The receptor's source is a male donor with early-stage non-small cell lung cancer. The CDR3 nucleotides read TGCGCCAGCAGCTTCCTAGGACTCCTGAGCTCCTACGAGCAGTACTTC. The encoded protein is CASSFLGLLSSYEQYF.